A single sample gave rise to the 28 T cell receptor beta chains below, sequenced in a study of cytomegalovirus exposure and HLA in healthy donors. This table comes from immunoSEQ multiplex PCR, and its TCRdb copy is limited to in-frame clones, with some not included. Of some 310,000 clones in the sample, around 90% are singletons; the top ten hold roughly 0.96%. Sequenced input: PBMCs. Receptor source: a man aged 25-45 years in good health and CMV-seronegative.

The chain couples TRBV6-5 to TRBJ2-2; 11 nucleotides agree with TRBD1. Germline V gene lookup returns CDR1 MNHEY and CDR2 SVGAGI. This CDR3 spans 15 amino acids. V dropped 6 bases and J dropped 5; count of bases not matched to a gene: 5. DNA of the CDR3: TGTGCCAGCAGAAGGACAGGGGGCGATACCGGGGAGCTGTTTTTT. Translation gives CASRRTGGDTGELFF.

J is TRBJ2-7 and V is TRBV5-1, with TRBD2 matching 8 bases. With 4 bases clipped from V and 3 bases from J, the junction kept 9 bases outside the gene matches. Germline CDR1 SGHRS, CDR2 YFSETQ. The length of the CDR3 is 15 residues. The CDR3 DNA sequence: TGCGCCAGCAGCAAGGGACTAGTCGACTACTACGAGCAGTACTTC. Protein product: CASSKGLVDYYEQYF.

The CDR3 DNA sequence: TGTGCCAGCAGTCAGGGACTAGCGGGGGAGACCCAGTACTTC. Its translation: CASSQGLAGETQYF. V and J are TRBV6-5 and TRBJ2-5; 13 bases match TRBD2. Germline CDR1 is MNHEY and CDR2 is SVGAGI. The CDR3 is made up of 14 amino acids. With V trimmed by 5 bases and J by 5 bases, 2 bases remained unmatched.

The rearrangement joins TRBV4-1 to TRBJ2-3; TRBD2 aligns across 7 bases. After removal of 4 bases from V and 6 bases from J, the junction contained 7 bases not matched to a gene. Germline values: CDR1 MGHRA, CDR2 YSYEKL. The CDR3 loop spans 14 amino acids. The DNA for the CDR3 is TGCGCCAGCAGCCTAAGCGGGGTTCTGGATACGCAGTATTTT. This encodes CASSLSGVLDTQYF.

The CDR3 region is CASSDSQTSGGADTQYF. The CDR3 DNA reads as TGTGCCAGCAGTGACTCGCAGACTAGCGGGGGGGCAGATACGCAGTATTTT. The rearrangement joins TRBV6-4 to TRBJ2-3, with 14 bases fitting TRBD2. Germline assignment: CDR1 MRHNA and CDR2 SNTAGT. CDR3 size: 17 residues. After removal of 0 bases from V and 4 bases from J, the junction contained 3 bases not matched to a gene.

The CDR3 DNA is TGTGCCAGAGGGAGCGGAGATACGCAGTATTTT. Amino acids: CARGSGDTQYF. This sequence joins TRBV7-9 and TRBJ2-3; tentative D call: TRBD2 (5 bases). This CDR3 has 11 amino acids. Deletions cut 9 bases from V and 5 bases from J, with 9 bases between. Germline CDR1 is SEHNR and CDR2 is FQNEAQ (reference sequence).

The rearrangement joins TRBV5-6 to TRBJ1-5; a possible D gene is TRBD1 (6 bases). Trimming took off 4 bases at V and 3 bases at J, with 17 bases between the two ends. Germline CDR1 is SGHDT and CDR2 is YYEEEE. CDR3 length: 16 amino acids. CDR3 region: CASSASPTGANQPQHF. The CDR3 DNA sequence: TGTGCCAGCAGCGCAAGTCCGACAGGCGCCAATCAGCCCCAGCATTTT. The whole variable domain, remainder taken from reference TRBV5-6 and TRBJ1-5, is DAGVTQSPTHLIKTRGQQVTLRCSPKSGHDTVSWYQQALGQGPQFIFQYYEEEERQRGNFPDRFSGHQFPNYSSELNVNALLLGDSALYLCASSASPTGANQPQHFGDGTRLSIL.

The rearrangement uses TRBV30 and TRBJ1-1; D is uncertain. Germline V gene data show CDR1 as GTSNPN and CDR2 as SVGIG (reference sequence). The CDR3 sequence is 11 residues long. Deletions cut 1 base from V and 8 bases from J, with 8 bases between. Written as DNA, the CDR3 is TGTGCCTGGAGTGACCGGAGGGAAGCTTTCTTT. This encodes CAWSDRREAFF.

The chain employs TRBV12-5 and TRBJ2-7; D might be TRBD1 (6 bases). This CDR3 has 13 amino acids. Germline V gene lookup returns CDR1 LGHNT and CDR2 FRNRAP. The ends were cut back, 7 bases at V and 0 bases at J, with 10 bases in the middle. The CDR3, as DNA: TGTGCTAGTGCAAACAGGGTCTCCTACGAGCAGTACTTC. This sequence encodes CASANRVSYEQYF. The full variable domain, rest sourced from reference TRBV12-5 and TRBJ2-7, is DARVTQTPRHKVTEMGQEVTMRCQPILGHNTVFWYRQTMMQGLELLAYFRNRAPLDDSGMPKDRFSAEMPDATLATLKIQPSEPRDSAVYFCASANRVSYEQYFGPGTRLTVT.

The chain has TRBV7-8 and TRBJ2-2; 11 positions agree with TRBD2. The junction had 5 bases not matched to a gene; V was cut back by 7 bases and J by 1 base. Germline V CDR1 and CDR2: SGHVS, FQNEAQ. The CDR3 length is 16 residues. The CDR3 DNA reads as TGTGCCAGCAAAGCTAGCGGGGGGCGGAACACCGGGGAGCTGTTTTTT. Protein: CASKASGGRNTGELFF.

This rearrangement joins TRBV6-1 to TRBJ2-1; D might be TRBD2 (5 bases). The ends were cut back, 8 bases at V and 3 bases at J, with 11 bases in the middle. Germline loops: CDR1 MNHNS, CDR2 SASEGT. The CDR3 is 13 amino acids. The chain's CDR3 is CASSDSDYNEQFF. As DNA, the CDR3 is TGTGCCAGCTCGGACTCCGACTACAATGAGCAGTTCTTC.

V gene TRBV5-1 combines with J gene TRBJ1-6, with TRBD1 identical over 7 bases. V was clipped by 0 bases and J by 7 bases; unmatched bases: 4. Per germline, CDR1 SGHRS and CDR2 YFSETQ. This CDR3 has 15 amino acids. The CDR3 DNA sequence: TGCGCCAGCAGCTTGGATGGACAGGAGAATTCACCCCTCCACTTT. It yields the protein CASSLDGQENSPLHF.

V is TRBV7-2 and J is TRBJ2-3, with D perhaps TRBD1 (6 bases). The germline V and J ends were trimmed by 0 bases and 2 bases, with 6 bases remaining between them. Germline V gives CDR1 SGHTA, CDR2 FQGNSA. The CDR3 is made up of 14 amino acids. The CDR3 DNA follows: TGTGCCAGCAGCTTAGCGGGGGCCACAGATACGCAGTATTTT. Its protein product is CASSLAGATDTQYF. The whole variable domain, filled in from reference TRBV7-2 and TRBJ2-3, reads GAGVSQSPSNKVTEKGKDVELRCDPISGHTALYWYRQSLGQGLEFLIYFQGNSAPDKSGLPSDRFSAERTGGSVSTLTIQRTQQEDSAVYLCASSLAGATDTQYFGPGTRLTVL.

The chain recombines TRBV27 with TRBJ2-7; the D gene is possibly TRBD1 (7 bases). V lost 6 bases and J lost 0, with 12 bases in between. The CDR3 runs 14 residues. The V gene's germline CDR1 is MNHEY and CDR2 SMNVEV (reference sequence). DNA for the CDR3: TGTGCCAGCAGGGATCAGGGGGGCTCCTACGAGCAGTACTTC. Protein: CASRDQGGSYEQYF.

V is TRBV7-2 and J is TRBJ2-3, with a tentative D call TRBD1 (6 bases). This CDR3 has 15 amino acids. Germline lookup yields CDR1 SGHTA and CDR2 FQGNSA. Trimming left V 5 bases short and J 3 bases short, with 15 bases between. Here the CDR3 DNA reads TGTGCCAGCAGCCCTCTACAGGGTTTGACAGATACGCAGTATTTT. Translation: CASSPLQGLTDTQYF. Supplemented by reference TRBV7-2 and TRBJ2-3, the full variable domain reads GAGVSQSPSNKVTEKGKDVELRCDPISGHTALYWYRQSLGQGLEFLIYFQGNSAPDKSGLPSDRFSAERTGGSVSTLTIQRTQQEDSAVYLCASSPLQGLTDTQYFGPGTRLTVL.

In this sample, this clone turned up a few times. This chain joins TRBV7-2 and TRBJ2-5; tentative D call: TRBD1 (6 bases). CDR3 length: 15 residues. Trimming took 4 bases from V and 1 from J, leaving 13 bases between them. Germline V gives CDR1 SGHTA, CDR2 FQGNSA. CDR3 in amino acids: CASSSSSGVQETQYF. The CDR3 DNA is TGTGCCAGCAGCTCATCCTCAGGGGTCCAAGAGACCCAGTACTTC.

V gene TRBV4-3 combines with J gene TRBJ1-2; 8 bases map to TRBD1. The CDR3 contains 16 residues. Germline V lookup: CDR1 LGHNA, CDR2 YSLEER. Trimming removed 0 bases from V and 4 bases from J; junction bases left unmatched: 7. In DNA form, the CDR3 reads TGCGCCAGCAGCCAAGAATGGGCCACAGGGGGCTATGGCTACACCTTC. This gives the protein CASSQEWATGGYGYTF.

CDR3 nucleotide sequence: TGTGCCAGTAGTATAATGGACTGGGGGGATGAGCAGTTCTTC. It is translated as CASSIMDWGDEQFF. The V gene is TRBV19, the J gene TRBJ2-1; the D gene is possibly TRBD2 (6 bases). V lost 2 bases and J 8 bases, leaving 13 bases between the germline ends. Germline CDR1 LNHDA, CDR2 SQIVND (reference sequence). This CDR3 has 14 amino acids.

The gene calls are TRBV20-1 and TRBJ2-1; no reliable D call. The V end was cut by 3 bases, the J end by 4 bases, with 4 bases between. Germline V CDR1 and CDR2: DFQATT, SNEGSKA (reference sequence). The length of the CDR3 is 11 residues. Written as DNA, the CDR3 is TGCAGTGCTAGTCAGTACAATGAGCAGTTCTTC. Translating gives CSASQYNEQFF.

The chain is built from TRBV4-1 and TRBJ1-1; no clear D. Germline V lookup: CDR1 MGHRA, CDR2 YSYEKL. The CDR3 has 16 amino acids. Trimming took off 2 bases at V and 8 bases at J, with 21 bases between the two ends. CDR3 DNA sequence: TGCGCCAGCAGCCAATCCGGCAGGAACAGTTTCTTCGAAGCTTTCTTT. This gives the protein CASSQSGRNSFFEAFF.

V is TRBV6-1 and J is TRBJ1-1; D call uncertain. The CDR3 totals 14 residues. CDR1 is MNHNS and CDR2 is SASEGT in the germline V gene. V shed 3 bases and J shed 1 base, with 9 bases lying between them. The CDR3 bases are TGTGCCAGCAGTGAGGCCGGGAGGAACACTGAAGCTTTCTTT. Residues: CASSEAGRNTEAFF.

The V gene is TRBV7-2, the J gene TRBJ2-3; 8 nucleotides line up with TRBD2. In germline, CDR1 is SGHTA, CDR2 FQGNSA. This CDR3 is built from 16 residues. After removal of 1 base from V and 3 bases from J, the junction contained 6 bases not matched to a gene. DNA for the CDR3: TGTGCCAGCAGCTTAGGGGGGACTAGAGGAACAGATACGCAGTATTTT. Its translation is CASSLGGTRGTDTQYF.

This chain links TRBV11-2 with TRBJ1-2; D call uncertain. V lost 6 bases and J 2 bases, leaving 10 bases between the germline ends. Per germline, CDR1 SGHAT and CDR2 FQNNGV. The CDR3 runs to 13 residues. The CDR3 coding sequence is TGTGCCAGCAGAAATTCAGGAAACTATGGCTACACCTTC. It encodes CASRNSGNYGYTF.

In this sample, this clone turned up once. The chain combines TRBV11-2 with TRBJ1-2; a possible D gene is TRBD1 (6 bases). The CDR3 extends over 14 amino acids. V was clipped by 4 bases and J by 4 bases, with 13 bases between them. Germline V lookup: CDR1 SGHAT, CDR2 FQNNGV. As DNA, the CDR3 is TGTGCCAGCAGCTCATTCACAGGGATCTATGGCTACACCTTC. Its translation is CASSSFTGIYGYTF.

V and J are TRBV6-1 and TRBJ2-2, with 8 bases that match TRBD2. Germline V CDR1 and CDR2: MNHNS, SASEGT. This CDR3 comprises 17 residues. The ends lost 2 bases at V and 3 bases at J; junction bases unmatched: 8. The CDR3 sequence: CASSEYTGGPDTGELFF. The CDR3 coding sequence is TGTGCCAGCAGTGAATATACGGGGGGGCCGGACACCGGGGAGCTGTTTTTT.

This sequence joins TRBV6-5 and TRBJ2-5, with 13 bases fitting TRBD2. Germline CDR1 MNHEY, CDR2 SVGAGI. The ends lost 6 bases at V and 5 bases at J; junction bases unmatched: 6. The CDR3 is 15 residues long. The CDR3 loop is CASRPGLAGDETQYF. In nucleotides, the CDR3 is TGTGCCAGCAGGCCTGGACTAGCGGGGGATGAGACCCAGTACTTC.

This chain's CDR3 is CAISDWTSGAQETQYF. CDR3 nucleotide sequence: TGTGCCATCAGTGATTGGACTAGCGGGGCCCAAGAGACCCAGTACTTC. The V and J genes are TRBV10-3 and TRBJ2-5, with 12 nucleotides matching TRBD2. Germline-derived CDR1 and CDR2 are ENHRY and SYGVKD. The V and J ends lost 3 bases and 1 base, in that order; junction bases with no gene match: 3. There are 16 residues in the CDR3.

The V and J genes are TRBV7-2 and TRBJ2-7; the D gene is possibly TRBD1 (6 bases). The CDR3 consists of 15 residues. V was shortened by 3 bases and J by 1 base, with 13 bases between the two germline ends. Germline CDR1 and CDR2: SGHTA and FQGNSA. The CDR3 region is CASSLGNTGSYEQYF. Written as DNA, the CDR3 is TGTGCCAGCAGCTTGGGCAATACAGGGTCCTACGAGCAGTACTTC.